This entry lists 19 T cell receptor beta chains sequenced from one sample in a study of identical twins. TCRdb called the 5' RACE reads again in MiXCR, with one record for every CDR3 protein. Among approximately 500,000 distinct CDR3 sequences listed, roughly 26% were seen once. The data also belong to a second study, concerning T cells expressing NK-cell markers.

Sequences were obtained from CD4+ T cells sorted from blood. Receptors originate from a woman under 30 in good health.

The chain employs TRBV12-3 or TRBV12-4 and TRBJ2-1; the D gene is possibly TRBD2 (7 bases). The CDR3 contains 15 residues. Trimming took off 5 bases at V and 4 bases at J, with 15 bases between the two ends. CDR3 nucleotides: TGTGCCAGCAGTCCTGTAGGGGGGGTATACAATGAGCAGTTCTTC. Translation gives CASSPVGGVYNEQFF.

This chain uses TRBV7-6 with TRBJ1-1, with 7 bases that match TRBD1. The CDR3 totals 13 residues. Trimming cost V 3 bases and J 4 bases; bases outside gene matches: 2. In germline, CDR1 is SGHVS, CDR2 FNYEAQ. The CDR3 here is CASSLDRSTEAFF. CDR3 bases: TGTGCCAGCAGCTTGGACAGGAGCACTGAAGCTTTCTTT.

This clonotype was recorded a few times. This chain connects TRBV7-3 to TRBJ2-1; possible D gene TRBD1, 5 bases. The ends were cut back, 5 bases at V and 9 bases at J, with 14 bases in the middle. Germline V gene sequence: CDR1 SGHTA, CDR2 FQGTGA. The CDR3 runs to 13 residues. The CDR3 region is CASSDSQKGEQFF. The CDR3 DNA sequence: TGTGCCAGCAGCGACAGCCAGAAGGGTGAGCAGTTCTTC.

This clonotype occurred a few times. CDR3 DNA: TGTGCCAGCAGCTTAGCTGCCCGGACCTCGGGTAGGCAGTTCTTC. Amino acids: CASSLAARTSGRQFF. J is TRBJ2-1 and V is TRBV7-2; D uncertain. Germline-derived CDR1 and CDR2 are SGHTA and FQGNSA. The V end was cut by 0 bases, the J end by 12 bases, with 18 bases between. The CDR3 spans 15 residues. Full variable domain (remainder filled in from reference TRBV7-2 and TRBJ2-1): GAGVSQSPSNKVTEKGKDVELRCDPISGHTALYWYRQSLGQGLEFLIYFQGNSAPDKSGLPSDRFSAERTGGSVSTLTIQRTQQEDSAVYLCASSLAARTSGRQFFGPGTRLTVL.

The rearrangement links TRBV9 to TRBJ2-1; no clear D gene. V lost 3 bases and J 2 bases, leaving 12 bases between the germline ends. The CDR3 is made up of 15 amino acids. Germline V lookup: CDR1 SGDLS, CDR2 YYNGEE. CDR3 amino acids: CASSARPHPYNEQFF. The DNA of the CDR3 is TGTGCCAGCAGCGCTAGACCCCATCCCTACAATGAGCAGTTCTTC.

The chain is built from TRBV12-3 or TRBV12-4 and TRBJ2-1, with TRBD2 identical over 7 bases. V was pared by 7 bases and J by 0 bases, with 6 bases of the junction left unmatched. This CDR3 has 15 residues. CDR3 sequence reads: CASTKRESSYNEQFF. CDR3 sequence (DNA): TGTGCCAGCACAAAGCGGGAAAGCTCCTACAATGAGCAGTTCTTC.

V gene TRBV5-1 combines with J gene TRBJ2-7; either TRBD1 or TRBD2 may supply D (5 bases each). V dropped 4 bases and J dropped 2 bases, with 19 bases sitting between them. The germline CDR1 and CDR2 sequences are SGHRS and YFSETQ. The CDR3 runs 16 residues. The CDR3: CASSPGRITLTYEQYF. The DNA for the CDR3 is TGCGCCAGCAGCCCGGGACGTATCACCCTTACCTACGAGCAGTACTTC.

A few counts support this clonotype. DNA for the CDR3: TGTGCCAGCAGTAGTAGACAGGGAAACATTCAGTACTTC. It codes for CASSSRQGNIQYF. V is TRBV6-1 and J is TRBJ2-4, with 7 bases lining up with TRBD1. V dropped 5 bases and J dropped 6; count of bases not matched to a gene: 4. Germline V gene sequence: CDR1 MNHNS, CDR2 SASEGT. CDR3 size: 13 residues.

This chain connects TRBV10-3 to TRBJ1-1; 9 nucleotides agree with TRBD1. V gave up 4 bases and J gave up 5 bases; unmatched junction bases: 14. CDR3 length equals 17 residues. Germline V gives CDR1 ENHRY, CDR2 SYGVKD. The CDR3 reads CAISVFWTGVTNTEAFF. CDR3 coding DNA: TGTGCCATCAGTGTTTTTTGGACAGGGGTGACGAATACTGAAGCTTTCTTT.

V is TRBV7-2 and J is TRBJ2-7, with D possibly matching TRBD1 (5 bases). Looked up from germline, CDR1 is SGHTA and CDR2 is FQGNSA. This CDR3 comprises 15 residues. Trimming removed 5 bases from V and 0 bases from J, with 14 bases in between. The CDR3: CASSASAGFSYEQYF. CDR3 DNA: TGTGCCAGCAGCGCGTCCGCAGGGTTCTCCTACGAGCAGTACTTC.

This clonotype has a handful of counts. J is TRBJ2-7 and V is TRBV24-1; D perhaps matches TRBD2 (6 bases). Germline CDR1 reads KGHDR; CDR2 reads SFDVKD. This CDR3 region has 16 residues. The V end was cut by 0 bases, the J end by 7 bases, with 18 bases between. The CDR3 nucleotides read TGTGCCACCAGTGATTTGCCACCGAGGAGGGTTTGGGAGCAGTACTTC. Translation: CATSDLPPRRVWEQYF.

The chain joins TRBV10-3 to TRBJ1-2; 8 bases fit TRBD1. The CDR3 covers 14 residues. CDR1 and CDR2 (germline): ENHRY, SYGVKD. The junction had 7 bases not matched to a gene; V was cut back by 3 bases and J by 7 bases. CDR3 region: CAISDYRGNGGYTF. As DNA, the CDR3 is TGTGCCATCAGTGATTACAGGGGGAATGGTGGCTACACCTTC.

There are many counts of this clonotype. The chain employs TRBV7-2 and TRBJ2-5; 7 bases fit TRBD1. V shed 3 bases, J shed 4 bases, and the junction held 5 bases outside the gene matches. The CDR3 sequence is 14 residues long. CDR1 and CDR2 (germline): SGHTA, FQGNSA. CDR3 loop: CASSFLGGSETQYF. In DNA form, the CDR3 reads TGTGCCAGCAGCTTCCTAGGGGGCTCAGAGACCCAGTACTTC.

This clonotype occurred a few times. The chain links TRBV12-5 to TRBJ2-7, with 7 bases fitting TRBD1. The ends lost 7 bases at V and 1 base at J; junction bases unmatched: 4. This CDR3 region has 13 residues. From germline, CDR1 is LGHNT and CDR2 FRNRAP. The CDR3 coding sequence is TGTGCTAGTGCCCCGACAGGGTCCTACGAGCAGTACTTC. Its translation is CASAPTGSYEQYF.

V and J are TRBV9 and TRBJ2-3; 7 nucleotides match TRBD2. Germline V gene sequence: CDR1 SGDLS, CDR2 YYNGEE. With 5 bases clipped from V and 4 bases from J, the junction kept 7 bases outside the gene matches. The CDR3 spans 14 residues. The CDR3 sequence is CASREGLGADTQYF. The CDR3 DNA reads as TGTGCCAGCAGGGAAGGACTAGGTGCAGATACGCAGTATTTT.

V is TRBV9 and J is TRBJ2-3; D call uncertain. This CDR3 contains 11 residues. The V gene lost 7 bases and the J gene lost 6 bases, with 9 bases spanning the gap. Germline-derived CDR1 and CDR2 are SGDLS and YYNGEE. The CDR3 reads CASARGDTQYF. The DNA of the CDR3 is TGTGCCAGCGCTCGCGGCGATACGCAGTATTTT.

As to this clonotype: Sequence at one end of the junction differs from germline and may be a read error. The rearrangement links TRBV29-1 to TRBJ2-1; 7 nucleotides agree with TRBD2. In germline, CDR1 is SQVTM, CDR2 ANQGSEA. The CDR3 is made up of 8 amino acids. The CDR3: CSVLGGVF. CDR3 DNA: TGCAGCGTCCTTGGGGGGGTCTTC.

CDR3 DNA: TGTGCCAGCAGTTGGACTAGCGGGGTTAGGGTCGGCGAGCAGTACTTC. Amino acid sequence: CASSWTSGVRVGEQYF. The gene calls are TRBV6-5 and TRBJ2-7, with 12 bases lining up with TRBD2. The CDR3 consists of 16 residues. J was trimmed by 6 bases and V by 4 bases; bases with no gene match: 10. The germline V gene encodes CDR1 MNHEY and CDR2 SVGAGI.

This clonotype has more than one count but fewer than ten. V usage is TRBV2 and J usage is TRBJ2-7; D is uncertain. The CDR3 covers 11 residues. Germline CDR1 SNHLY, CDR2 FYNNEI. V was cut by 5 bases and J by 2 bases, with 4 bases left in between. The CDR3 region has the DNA TGTGCCAGCAGTATCACCTACGAGCAGTACTTC. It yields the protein CASSITYEQYF.